Below, 19 T cell receptor beta chains from the same sample are listed, as sequenced in a study of T cells after yellow fever vaccination. One entry per CDR3 protein, called by TCRdb with MiXCR from the 5' RACE reads. The sample yields some 160,000 distinct CDR3 sequences, roughly a tenth seen once. The sequencing used CD8+ T cells sorted from PBMCs, collected 45 days after the yellow fever booster vaccination. The receptors stem from a man aged 18 to 29 who received the YFV17D yellow fever vaccine.

The V gene is TRBV20-1, the J gene TRBJ2-2, with 7 nucleotides matching TRBD1. The ends lost 0 bases at V and 3 bases at J; junction bases unmatched: 10. This CDR3 is built from 17 residues. The germline V gene encodes CDR1 DFQATT and CDR2 SNEGSKA (reference sequence). DNA for the CDR3: TGCAGTGCTAGAGAGTACCCAGGGGGTTGGGACACCGGGGAGCTGTTTTTT. Its translation is CSAREYPGGWDTGELFF.

The CDR3 protein is CASSLQGASNYGYTF. CDR3 nucleotides: TGTGCCAGCAGTCTACAGGGGGCATCTAACTATGGCTACACCTTC. The chain combines TRBV27 with TRBJ1-2; 9 bases align to TRBD1. Germline trimming cut 5 bases from V and 0 bases from J; bases unmatched to any gene: 4. The germline gives CDR1 MNHEY, CDR2 SMNVEV (reference sequence). CDR3 size: 15 residues.

This clonotype was picked up a small number of times. This chain joins TRBV11-1 and TRBJ2-2; D is unresolved. CDR1 and CDR2 from the germline V gene are SGHAT and FQDESV (reference sequence). With 1 base removed from V and 6 bases from J, the gap between germline ends came to 15 bases. The CDR3 loop spans 16 amino acids. CDR3 loop: CASSLDVSGRAGELFF. The CDR3 DNA reads TGTGCCAGCAGCTTAGACGTCTCGGGTCGGGCCGGGGAGCTGTTTTTT.

This clonotype occurred many times. The chain carries TRBV12-3 or TRBV12-4 and TRBJ1-1; D remains unclear. The CDR3 runs to 11 residues. The ends were cut back, 5 bases at V and 7 bases at J, with 8 bases in the middle. The CDR3 reads CASSLGLEAFF. The DNA of the CDR3 is TGTGCCAGCAGTCTAGGTCTTGAAGCTTTCTTT.

The sample holds a few counts of this clonotype. V is TRBV21-1 and J is TRBJ1-1; the table's D call, TRBD1, was not checked against the DNA. TRBV21-1 is shown as a pseudogene. This CDR3 is 15 amino acids long. The CDR3 reads CASSKLGQGGTEAFF. The CDR3 DNA sequence: TGTGCCAGCAGCAAATTAGGACAGGGTGGGACTGAAGCTTTCTTT.

The CDR3 here is CASSSTRDRGLNSPLHF. CDR3 nucleotide sequence: TGTGCCAGCAGCTCCACCCGGGACAGGGGGCTTAATTCACCCCTCCACTTT. The chain joins TRBV13 to TRBJ1-6, with 12 bases fitting TRBD1. This CDR3 spans 17 amino acids. Germline CDR1 is PRHDT and CDR2 is FYEKMQ (reference sequence). Trimming removed 4 bases from V and 6 bases from J; junction bases left unmatched: 7.

V usage is TRBV10-1 and J usage is TRBJ1-1; unclear D gene. Deletions cut 4 bases from V and 0 bases from J, with 6 bases between. The CDR3 contains 13 residues. CDR1 and CDR2 from the germline V gene are WNHNN and SYGVQD (reference sequence). In DNA form, the CDR3 reads TGCGCCAGCAGTGCGTCCGTGAACACTGAAGCTTTCTTT. Translation gives CASSASVNTEAFF.

This clonotype was recorded a few times. The V and J genes are TRBV12-5 and TRBJ2-3; D unclear. The CDR3 totals 14 residues. In germline, CDR1 is LGHNT, CDR2 FRNRAP. Trimming removed 3 bases at V and 4 bases at J, with 11 bases between. CDR3 amino acids: CASGFSEVPDTQYF. In nucleotides, the CDR3 is TGTGCTAGTGGTTTCTCCGAGGTTCCAGATACGCAGTATTTT.

This chain connects TRBV15 to TRBJ1-1; the D gene is possibly TRBD1 (6 bases). V was shortened by 4 bases and J by 3 bases, with 12 bases between the two germline ends. The germline V gene has CDR1 LNHNV and CDR2 YYDKDF (reference sequence). The CDR3 contains 14 residues. The CDR3 sequence is CATSKGGYYTEAFF. The CDR3 bases are TGTGCCACCAGCAAGGGGGGTTATTACACTGAAGCTTTCTTT.

This clonotype came up many times. The genes are TRBV4-3 and TRBJ1-1; tentatively, D is TRBD1 (5 bases). CDR3 length: 14 amino acids. Germline V gene sequence: CDR1 LGHNA, CDR2 YSLEER. V shed 4 bases and J shed 1 base, with 10 bases lying between them. CDR3 DNA: TGCGCCAGCAGCCGCAGGGAGACGAACACTGAAGCTTTCTTT. The encoded protein is CASSRRETNTEAFF.

This clonotype has just a few counts. The chain employs TRBV6-5 and TRBJ1-1; 9 positions match TRBD1. The CDR3 covers 14 residues. V gave up 5 bases and J gave up 5 bases; unmatched junction bases: 6. Germline lookup yields CDR1 MNHEY and CDR2 SVGAGI. CDR3 DNA sequence: TGTGCCAGCAGTAGGTTACAGGGGGCAACTGAAGCTTTCTTT. It yields the protein CASSRLQGATEAFF.

This clonotype was recorded many times. The chain couples TRBV7-9 to TRBJ2-7; D gene unclear. The CDR3 has 14 residues. Germline CDR1 is SEHNR and CDR2 is FQNEAQ (reference sequence). V lost 3 bases and J 0 bases, leaving 9 bases between the germline ends. CDR3: CASSLSDVSYEQYF. The CDR3 nucleotides are TGTGCCAGCAGCTTGTCCGATGTCTCCTACGAGCAGTACTTC.

The sample holds a few counts of this clonotype. The chain combines TRBV27 with TRBJ2-4, with 7 nucleotides matching TRBD1. The CDR3 has 21 amino acids. From germline, CDR1 is MNHEY and CDR2 SMNVEV (reference sequence). J lost 2 bases, V lost 4 bases, and 23 bases had no gene match. The DNA of the CDR3 is TGTGCCAGCAGTTCCCCCGCCCCGGACAGGCTCCAACCAAGGACCAAAAACATTCAGTACTTC. Protein product: CASSSPAPDRLQPRTKNIQYF.

The table lists this clonotype with a few counts. This sequence joins TRBV7-8 and TRBJ2-6, with D possibly TRBD2 on 5 matching bases. Germline V gene sequence: CDR1 SGHVS, CDR2 FQNEAQ. V lost 2 bases and J 0 bases, leaving 11 bases between the germline ends. The CDR3 sequence is 17 residues long. In DNA form, the CDR3 reads TGTGCCAGCAGCTTATTTCGGGGAAACTCTGGGGCCAACGTCCTGACTTTC. It codes for CASSLFRGNSGANVLTF.

This clonotype turned up a few times. The rearrangement links TRBV13 to TRBJ1-1; D gene ambiguous. The CDR3 spans 13 residues. Per germline, CDR1 PRHDT and CDR2 FYEKMQ (reference sequence). Trimming shortened V by 5 bases and J by 5 bases, and 12 bases separated the two germline ends. The DNA of the CDR3 is TGTGCCAGCAGCGTTGGGCTTAGAACTGAAGCTTTCTTT. Protein: CASSVGLRTEAFF.

This clonotype was observed a handful of times. The CDR3 reads CASSLGREQVSNQPQHF. DNA of the CDR3: TGTGCCAGCAGCTTAGGTCGAGAACAGGTATCCAATCAGCCCCAGCATTTT. The chain is built from TRBV7-2 and TRBJ1-5, with D perhaps TRBD1 (5 bases). Between the trimmed V and J ends, which lost 1 base and 3 bases, there was a span of 16 bases. The length of the CDR3 is 17 residues. The germline CDR1 and CDR2 sequences are SGHTA and FQGNSA.

This clonotype was seen only a few times. The rearrangement links TRBV6-6 to TRBJ1-2, with D hard to call. V gave up 2 bases and J gave up 8 bases, with 12 bases separating them. Germline V CDR1 and CDR2: MNHNY, SVGAGI (reference sequence). The CDR3 extends over 13 amino acids. CDR3: CASSYVGSLGYTF. CDR3 in DNA: TGTGCCAGCAGTTACGTTGGCTCTCTGGGCTACACCTTC.

The rearrangement links TRBV27 to TRBJ1-1; 9 bases map to TRBD1. The V segment lost 7 bases and the J segment 8 bases; nucleotides outside the gene matches: 20. Germline loops: CDR1 MNHEY, CDR2 SMNVEV (reference sequence). The CDR3 spans 17 residues. CDR3 sequence reads: CASNPRAWGQGPREAFF. The CDR3 region has the DNA TGTGCCAGCAATCCCCGGGCCTGGGGACAGGGCCCTCGGGAAGCTTTCTTT.

This clonotype has just a few counts. This chain uses TRBV6-5 with TRBJ1-6; a possible D gene is TRBD1 (6 bases). Trimming removed 6 bases from V and 6 bases from J, with 12 bases in between. Germline CDR1 MNHEY, CDR2 SVGAGI. The CDR3 covers 14 residues. CDR3 nucleotide sequence: TGTGCCAGCAGCCCTACAGGGTCTAATTCACCCCTCCACTTT. Residues: CASSPTGSNSPLHF.